The 20 T cell receptor beta chains below were found in one sample sequenced in a study of T cells after yellow fever vaccination. TCRdb fed the 5' RACE reads into MiXCR, producing one record per CDR3 protein. The sample shows approximately 300,000 distinct CDR3 sequences, around 13% of them seen only once. The source material was CD4+ T cells sorted from PBMCs, sampled 45 days after the yellow fever booster vaccination. The receptors come from a man aged 25-45 years who received the YFV17D yellow fever vaccine.

This clonotype has a count of ten or more. The V and J genes are TRBV20-1 and TRBJ2-7, with TRBD2 identical over 8 bases. CDR1 is DFQATT, CDR2 SNEGSKA, per germline (reference sequence). CDR3 length: 13 amino acids. Trimming cost V 2 bases and J 5 bases; bases outside gene matches: 5. As DNA, the CDR3 is TGCAGTGCTAGAACTAGCGGTCTCCACGAGCAGTACTTC. Its protein is CSARTSGLHEQYF.

This clonotype was detected many times. The chain links TRBV11-2 to TRBJ2-3, with D possibly being TRBD2 (5 bases). The CDR3 length is 14 residues. CDR1 and CDR2 from the germline V gene are SGHAT and FQNNGV. Trimming removed 3 bases at V and 2 bases at J, with 9 bases between. DNA for the CDR3: TGTGCCAGCAGCTTGGAGGCCGACACAGATACGCAGTATTTT. It encodes CASSLEADTDTQYF.

The rearrangement uses TRBV15 and TRBJ2-5; D possibly corresponds to TRBD1 (6 bases). V was clipped by 1 base and J by 4 bases, with 13 bases between them. This CDR3 contains 15 residues. The germline V gene encodes CDR1 LNHNV and CDR2 YYDKDF (reference sequence). The CDR3 is CATSRVTAGVETQYF. The CDR3 bases are TGTGCCACCAGCAGAGTAACAGCAGGGGTAGAGACCCAGTACTTC.

This clonotype was detected only a few times. The rearrangement uses TRBV20-1 and TRBJ2-7, with D maybe TRBD2 (6 bases). CDR1 is DFQATT and CDR2 is SNEGSKA in the germline V gene (reference sequence). V was shortened by 2 bases and J by 5 bases, with 10 bases between the two germline ends. CDR3 length: 12 residues. The CDR3 protein is CSARRETNEQYF. The CDR3 nucleotides are TGCAGTGCTAGACGGGAGACAAACGAGCAGTACTTC.

The V gene is TRBV10-3, the J gene TRBJ2-1, with TRBD2 matching 13 bases. Unmatched junction bases numbered 12, after V lost 6 bases and J lost 4 bases. The V gene's germline CDR1 is ENHRY and CDR2 SYGVKD. CDR3 length equals 18 residues. The CDR3 region has the DNA TGTGCCATCAGCGGCACTAGCGGGAGGGCCGTTGGTTACAATGAGCAGTTCTTC. It translates to CAISGTSGRAVGYNEQFF.

This clonotype has at least ten counts. This chain connects TRBV7-9 to TRBJ2-5; D remains ambiguous. CDR3 size: 15 residues. Germline CDR1 is SEHNR and CDR2 is FQNEAQ (reference sequence). V lost 5 bases, J lost 4 bases, and 17 bases lay in between. The CDR3 sequence: CASSPPLRLGETQYF. The CDR3 DNA reads TGTGCCAGCAGCCCCCCTCTACGGCTAGGAGAGACCCAGTACTTC.

The J gene is TRBJ2-7, the V gene TRBV9, with a possible D match to TRBD2 (5 bases). Germline CDR1 is SGDLS and CDR2 is YYNGEE. There are 13 residues in the CDR3. Trimming took 3 bases from V and 4 from J, leaving 11 bases between them. Written as DNA, the CDR3 is TGTGCCAGCAGCGGGAGAGGGCTTTACGAGCAGTACTTC. This codes for CASSGRGLYEQYF.

This clonotype appeared many times. The chain combines TRBV12-3 or TRBV12-4 with TRBJ2-7; the D gene is possibly TRBD2 (6 bases). The CDR3 runs to 14 residues. V lost 0 bases, J lost 4 bases, and 10 bases lay in between. CDR3 DNA sequence: TGTGCCAGCAGTTTAGCGGGAGGAAAATACGAGCAGTACTTC. Translation: CASSLAGGKYEQYF.

This clonotype occurred a few times. V gene TRBV6-1 combines with J gene TRBJ2-1, with 7 bases that match TRBD2. Germline V CDR1 and CDR2: MNHNS, SASEGT. Trimming cost V 6 bases and J 4 bases; bases outside gene matches: 12. The CDR3 sequence is 16 residues long. The CDR3 spells CASSPQTSRSYNEQFF. CDR3 DNA: TGTGCCAGCAGCCCCCAGACTAGCAGGTCTTACAATGAGCAGTTCTTC.

This clonotype was detected many times. The rearrangement uses TRBV6-2 or TRBV6-3 and TRBJ2-5, with 9 bases aligning to TRBD1. V trimming: 5 bases; J trimming: 2 bases; junction bases outside the gene matches: 3. The germline gives CDR1 MNHEY, CDR2 SVGEGT. CDR3 length: 14 residues. CDR3 nucleotides: TGTGCCAGCAGTACCGGGACAGGGCAAGAGACCCAGTACTTC. Protein sequence: CASSTGTGQETQYF.

This clonotype was seen only a few times. The J gene is TRBJ2-7, the V gene TRBV5-4; 7 bases line up with TRBD1. Germline values: CDR1 SGHNT, CDR2 YYREEE (reference sequence). This CDR3 has 15 amino acids. Trimming cost V 1 base and J 3 bases; bases outside gene matches: 7. This CDR3 reads CASSLRPGQDYEQYF. CDR3 nucleotides: TGTGCCAGCAGCTTGAGACCCGGACAGGACTACGAGCAGTACTTC.

The chain links TRBV6-2 or TRBV6-3 to TRBJ1-2; maybe TRBD1 (6 bases). The CDR3 contains 13 residues. Germline CDR1 MNHEY, CDR2 SVGEGT. V shed 9 bases and J shed 7 bases, with 18 bases lying between them. CDR3 bases: TGTGCCAGTGACCCACAGGGATTCTCTGGCTACACCTTC. This translates into CASDPQGFSGYTF.

The CDR3 DNA follows: TGTGCCAGCAGTTATAGCGGGTCACCCCGCCACGAGCAGTACTTC. This codes for CASSYSGSPRHEQYF. The rearrangement joins TRBV28 to TRBJ2-7, with TRBD2 matching over 7 bases. J lost 5 bases, V lost 4 bases, and 11 bases had no gene match. This CDR3 region has 15 residues. The V gene's germline CDR1 is MDHEN and CDR2 SYDVKM.

This clonotype came up many times. The chain is built from TRBV29-1 and TRBJ2-5; D is perhaps TRBD2 (5 bases). V lost 8 bases, J lost 7 bases, and 20 bases lay in between. The CDR3 extends over 13 amino acids. Germline V gives CDR1 SQVTM, CDR2 ANQGSEA. In nucleotides, the CDR3 is TGCAGCTCATCGGGATCCCAGGACGGGACCCAGTACTTC. Its translation: CSSSGSQDGTQYF.

This chain links TRBV5-1 with TRBJ1-1; D might be TRBD1 (5 bases). Germline V CDR1 and CDR2: SGHRS, YFSETQ. The CDR3 has 14 amino acids. Trimming took off 0 bases at V and 1 base at J, with 7 bases between the two ends. CDR3 sequence: CASSLGQQNTEAFF. The CDR3 nucleotides read TGCGCCAGCAGCTTGGGACAGCAGAACACTGAAGCTTTCTTT.

The genes are TRBV6-1 and TRBJ2-7; 12 bases are a match to TRBD1. The V and J ends lost 6 bases and 0 bases, in that order; junction bases with no gene match: 6. The CDR3 is 16 amino acids. Germline values: CDR1 MNHNS, CDR2 SASEGT. CDR3 region: CASRPGQGAGSYEQYF. The CDR3, as DNA: TGTGCCAGCAGGCCGGGACAGGGGGCAGGCTCCTACGAGCAGTACTTC.

This clonotype was seen a handful of times. The rearrangement joins TRBV7-3 to TRBJ2-1, with 8 bases aligning to TRBD2. Germline V gene lookup returns CDR1 SGHTA and CDR2 FQGTGA. V dropped 2 bases and J dropped 5; count of bases not matched to a gene: 8. The length of the CDR3 is 16 residues. Here the CDR3 reads CASSLLRLASHNEQFF. The DNA of the CDR3 is TGTGCCAGCAGCTTATTGAGACTAGCGAGTCACAATGAGCAGTTCTTC.

The rearrangement joins TRBV12-3 or TRBV12-4 to TRBJ2-1; the match to TRBD2 covers 9 bases. Unmatched junction bases numbered 7, after V lost 3 bases and J lost 7 bases. The CDR3 length is 15 residues. The CDR3 coding sequence is TGTGCCAGCAGTTTCTCCAGCGGGAGGCCTAATGAGCAGTTCTTC. As protein: CASSFSSGRPNEQFF.

This chain connects TRBV6-1 to TRBJ2-1; 7 nucleotides agree with TRBD2. CDR3 length: 15 residues. Germline V CDR1 and CDR2: MNHNS, SASEGT. V was clipped by 7 bases and J by 4 bases; unmatched bases: 10. As DNA, the CDR3 is TGTGCCAGCACTAAAACAGCGGGACCTTACAATGAGCAGTTCTTC. Translation gives CASTKTAGPYNEQFF.

This clonotype has only a few counts. The rearrangement links TRBV7-2 to TRBJ1-3; D unresolved. V shed 4 bases and J shed 3 bases, with 10 bases lying between them. In germline, CDR1 is SGHTA, CDR2 FQGNSA. The CDR3 extends over 14 amino acids. The CDR3 loop is CASSSPPLGNTIYF. Written as DNA, the CDR3 is TGTGCCAGCAGCTCTCCACCACTTGGAAACACCATATATTTT.